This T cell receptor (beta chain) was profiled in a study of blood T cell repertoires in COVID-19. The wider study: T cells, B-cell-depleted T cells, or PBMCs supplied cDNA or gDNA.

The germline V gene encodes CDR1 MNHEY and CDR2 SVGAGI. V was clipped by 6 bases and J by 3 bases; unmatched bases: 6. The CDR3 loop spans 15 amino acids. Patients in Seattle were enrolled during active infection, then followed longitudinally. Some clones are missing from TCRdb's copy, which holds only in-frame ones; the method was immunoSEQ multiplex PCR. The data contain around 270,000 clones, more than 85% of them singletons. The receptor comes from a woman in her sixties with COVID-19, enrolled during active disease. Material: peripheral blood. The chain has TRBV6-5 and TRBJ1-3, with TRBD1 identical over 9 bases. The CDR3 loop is CASRRTGEVGNTIYF. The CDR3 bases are TGTGCCAGCAGGAGGACAGGGGAGGTTGGAAACACCATATATTTT.